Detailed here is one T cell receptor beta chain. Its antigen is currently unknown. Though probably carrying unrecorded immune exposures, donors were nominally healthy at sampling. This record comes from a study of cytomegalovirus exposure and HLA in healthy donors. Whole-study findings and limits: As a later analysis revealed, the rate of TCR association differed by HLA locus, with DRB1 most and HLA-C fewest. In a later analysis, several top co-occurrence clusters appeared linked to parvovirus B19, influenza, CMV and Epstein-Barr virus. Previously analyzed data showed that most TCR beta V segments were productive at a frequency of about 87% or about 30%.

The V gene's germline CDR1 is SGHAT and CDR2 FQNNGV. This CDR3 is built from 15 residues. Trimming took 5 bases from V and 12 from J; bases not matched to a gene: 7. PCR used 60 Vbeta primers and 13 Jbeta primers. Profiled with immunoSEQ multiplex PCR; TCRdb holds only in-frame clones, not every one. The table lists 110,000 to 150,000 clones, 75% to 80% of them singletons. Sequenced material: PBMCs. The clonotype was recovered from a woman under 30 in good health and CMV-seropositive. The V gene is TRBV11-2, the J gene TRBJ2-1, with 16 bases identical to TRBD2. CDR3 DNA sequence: TGTGCCAGCAGCGAGGGACTAGCGGGGGGGTTACGGCAGTTCTTC. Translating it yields CASSEGLAGGLRQFF.